Following are 19 T cell receptor beta chains from one sample sequenced in a study of blood T cell repertoires in COVID-19. The repertoire was sequenced with immunoSEQ multiplex PCR; TCRdb's copy has only in-frame clones and lacks some. The sample contains about 180,000 clones, approximately 83% of which appear only once. Sequencing was done on a sample of peripheral blood. All receptors come from a man between 60 and 75 years old with acute or convalescent COVID-19.

The chain couples TRBV27 to TRBJ2-1; TRBD1 might be the D (6 bases). Trimming removed 5 bases at V and 6 bases at J, with 20 bases between. This CDR3 is built from 16 residues. The germline V gene encodes CDR1 MNHEY and CDR2 SMNVEV (reference sequence). The CDR3: CASSGSPQGRINEQFF. The CDR3 coding sequence is TGTGCCAGCAGTGGGTCACCACAGGGCCGTATCAATGAGCAGTTCTTC.

The genes are TRBV5-1 and TRBJ2-5; D is unclear. Germline CDR1 reads SGHRS; CDR2 reads YFSETQ. The CDR3 is 13 amino acids. Trimming pared 1 base from V and 2 bases from J, leaving 6 bases between. The CDR3, as DNA: TGCGCCAGCAGCTTGTACTCACAAGAGACCCAGTACTTC. This sequence encodes CASSLYSQETQYF.

The V call is TRBV5-1, the J call TRBJ2-3; 9 bases line up with TRBD1. V shed 4 bases, J shed 2 bases, and the junction held 5 bases outside the gene matches. Germline CDR1 and CDR2: SGHRS and YFSETQ. The CDR3 spans 15 residues. Here the CDR3 reads CASSPGQGITDTQYF. The CDR3 DNA follows: TGCGCCAGCAGCCCGGGACAGGGAATCACAGATACGCAGTATTTT.

This chain joins TRBV13 and TRBJ2-7, with 8 bases fitting TRBD2. Looked up from germline, CDR1 is PRHDT and CDR2 is FYEKMQ (reference sequence). Trimming at V came to 5 bases and at J to 4 bases, leaving 7 bases not matched to a gene. The CDR3 spans 14 residues. The CDR3 spells CASSAPGGAYEQYF. In DNA, the CDR3 is TGTGCCAGCAGCGCCCCGGGGGGGGCATACGAGCAGTACTTC.

The gene calls are TRBV29-1 and TRBJ2-7; no reliable D call. The V and J ends lost 4 bases and 3 bases respectively, with 7 bases between them. The germline CDR1 and CDR2 sequences are SQVTM and ANQGSEA. This CDR3 region has 11 residues. CDR3 sequence (DNA): TGCAGCGTTGCGGTGCTCTACGAGCAGTACTTC. Translated: CSVAVLYEQYF.

The chain links TRBV19 to TRBJ1-1, with TRBD1 identical over 7 bases. Per germline, CDR1 LNHDA and CDR2 SQIVND (reference sequence). There are 12 residues in the CDR3. V was pared by 8 bases and J by 1 base, with 1 base of the junction left unmatched. CDR3 in amino acids: CASRDRNTEAFF. The CDR3 region has the DNA TGTGCCAGTCGGGACAGGAACACTGAAGCTTTCTTT.

V is TRBV28 and J is TRBJ1-2; D unclear. Trimming removed 6 bases from V and 12 bases from J, with 14 bases in between. Looked up from germline, CDR1 is MDHEN and CDR2 is SYDVKM. The CDR3 sequence is 11 residues long. CDR3 loop: CASRQRGFHTF. CDR3 DNA: TGTGCCAGCAGGCAGCGGGGTTTCCACACCTTC.

This clone was counted once. The chain couples TRBV7-3 to TRBJ1-1, with D unclear. CDR1 and CDR2 (germline): SGHTA, FQGTGA. Trimming removed 3 bases at V and 1 base at J, with 6 bases between. There are 13 residues in the CDR3. As DNA, the CDR3 is TGTGCCAGCAGCTTGGGCCAGAACACTGAAGCTTTCTTT. It codes for CASSLGQNTEAFF.

V usage is TRBV5-1 and J usage is TRBJ2-3; 7 positions agree with TRBD2. The V gene's germline CDR1 is SGHRS and CDR2 YFSETQ. This CDR3 spans 15 amino acids. V gave up 4 bases and J gave up 0 bases; unmatched junction bases: 5. The CDR3 sequence: CASSATSDSTDTQYF. In nucleotides, the CDR3 is TGCGCCAGCAGCGCTACTAGCGATAGCACAGATACGCAGTATTTT.

The V and J genes are TRBV10-2 and TRBJ2-7, with D possibly being TRBD1 (6 bases). CDR1 is WSHSY and CDR2 is SAAADI in the germline V gene. The CDR3 has 14 amino acids. Trimming stripped 4 bases from V and 1 base from J, with 11 bases between. The CDR3 DNA sequence: TGCGCCAGCAGTGTTTCTAGGGGGTCCTACGAGCAGTACTTC. As protein: CASSVSRGSYEQYF.

The J gene is TRBJ2-1, the V gene TRBV7-9; tentative D call: TRBD2 (6 bases). This CDR3 contains 16 residues. The V gene's germline CDR1 is SEHNR and CDR2 FQNEAQ (reference sequence). The V gene lost 0 bases and the J gene lost 5 bases, with 14 bases spanning the gap. The chain's CDR3 is CASSLALGTGNNEQFF. The CDR3 DNA reads TGTGCCAGCAGCTTAGCGCTCGGGACTGGTAACAATGAGCAGTTCTTC.

The rearrangement uses TRBV18 and TRBJ2-3; possible D gene TRBD2, 6 bases. The CDR3 sequence is 16 residues long. V was cut by 6 bases and J by 1 base, with 17 bases left in between. Germline V gene lookup returns CDR1 KGHSH and CDR2 LQKENI. CDR3 region: CASSPPAASGTDTQYF. Written as DNA, the CDR3 is TGTGCCAGCTCCCCCCCTGCGGCTAGCGGCACAGATACGCAGTATTTT.

The CDR3 loop is CASRKTGTSSTDTQYF. CDR3 coding DNA: TGTGCCAGCAGAAAGACCGGGACAAGCAGCACAGATACGCAGTATTTT. This chain links TRBV2 with TRBJ2-3; D perhaps matches TRBD1 (6 bases). The length of the CDR3 is 16 residues. Trimming took off 6 bases at V and 0 bases at J, with 16 bases between the two ends. CDR1 is SNHLY, CDR2 FYNNEI, per germline.

The chain has TRBV7-2 and TRBJ2-1; TRBD2 matches at 11 bases. Trimming removed 5 bases from V and 9 bases from J; junction bases left unmatched: 15. The CDR3 totals 17 residues. Germline V gives CDR1 SGHTA, CDR2 FQGNSA. DNA for the CDR3: TGTGCCAGCAGCCAGCGGCGGGGGCTAGCGGGGGGAGGTGAGCAGTTCTTC. Protein product: CASSQRRGLAGGGEQFF.

In its sample, this clone was seen once. J is TRBJ2-7 and V is TRBV28; 11 bases match TRBD1. CDR3 length: 16 amino acids. The V gene's germline CDR1 is MDHEN and CDR2 SYDVKM. V lost 2 bases to trimming and J lost 6 bases; unmatched junction nucleotides: 9. The CDR3 nucleotides read TGTGCCAGCAGTTTAAAAGGCCGGACAGGGGGCGGCGAGCAGTACTTC. It yields the protein CASSLKGRTGGGEQYF.

This chain joins TRBV28 and TRBJ2-7; tentatively, D is TRBD1 (5 bases). The V gene's germline CDR1 is MDHEN and CDR2 SYDVKM. V shed 9 bases and J shed 4 bases, with 16 bases lying between them. The CDR3 is 13 residues long. As DNA, the CDR3 is TGTGCCAGTTCCTCAGGGCCCCGGTACGAGCAGTACTTC. Its protein is CASSSGPRYEQYF.

The sample holds a few counts of this clone. This chain connects TRBV5-6 to TRBJ2-2; maybe TRBD1 (6 bases). The ends were cut back, 4 bases at V and 8 bases at J, with 21 bases in the middle. Per the germline V gene, CDR1 is SGHDT and CDR2 is YYEEEE. The CDR3 loop spans 16 amino acids. CDR3: CASSPGTIPTGGELFF. In DNA form, the CDR3 reads TGTGCCAGCAGCCCGGGGACAATTCCCACCGGGGGGGAGCTGTTTTTT.

This clone appeared a single time. The chain is built from TRBV28 and TRBJ1-2; D is unclear. Trimming shortened V by 5 bases and J by 5 bases, and 9 bases separated the two germline ends. The CDR3 has 12 amino acids. Germline assignment: CDR1 MDHEN and CDR2 SYDVKM. The chain's CDR3 is CASSALGYGYTF. CDR3 in DNA: TGTGCCAGCAGTGCCCTCGGGTATGGCTACACCTTC.

This chain joins TRBV28 and TRBJ2-1, with a weak D call TRBD2 (5 bases). V lost 9 bases and J 0 bases, leaving 9 bases between the germline ends. CDR1 MDHEN and CDR2 SYDVKM come from the germline V gene. This CDR3 comprises 13 residues. The CDR3 here is CASEGSSYNEQFF. The CDR3 bases are TGTGCCAGTGAAGGGAGCTCCTACAATGAGCAGTTCTTC. The full variable domain, in which reference TRBV28 and TRBJ2-1 provide the parts outside the CDR3, is DVKVTQSSRYLVKRTGEKVFLECVQDMDHENMFWYRQDPGLGLRLIYFSYDVKMKEKGDIPEGYSVSREKKERFSLILESASTNQTSMYLCASEGSSYNEQFFGPGTRLTVL.